This T cell receptor (beta chain) was retrieved from a study of blood T cell repertoires in COVID-19 (dated by TCRdb to 2020 to 2022). For the study in its entirety: The collaborator samples originated in the United States, Italy and Spain and spanned the acute and convalescent phases of COVID-19. The prospective study material was composed of cDNA or gDNA derived from T cells, B-cell-depleted T cells, or PBMCs. Deeply sampled blood TCRbeta repertoires from subjects exposed to, actively infected with, or recovered from COVID-19 were included in the dataset. The repertoires were released in a freely available public database intended as a resource for research on the immune response to SARS-CoV-2. Samples came from the ongoing ImmuneRACE study (first 160 participants) plus 1,254 subjects from 6 global collaborators. A de-identified subject ID, COVID-19 status, age in years and sex were almost always included in the sample metadata. Where available, HLA class I and class II types were taken from metadata supplied by the sample provider and were not determined by assay-based typing. Study-wide findings and limitations: How much clinical and demographic metadata was included differed by source and by participant, and the metadata was provided uncurated.

Looking up the germline V gene (reference sequence) yields CDR1 LNHDA and CDR2 SQIVND. V is clipped by 5 bases and J by 0 bases, and the sequence between their germline boundaries is 10 bases long. The CDR3 measures 15 amino acids from cysteine to phenylalanine. The read is trimmed to its CDR3 DNA, 45 bases read in frame from base 1. The collaborating institutions used their own protocols to collect whole blood in K2EDTA tubes. For TCRbeta analysis, collaborators shipped samples as frozen whole blood, isolated PBMCs, or DNA extracted from either of those sample types. Comments on this clone: Its antigen is unknown. No much larger clone exists at a distance of one base, and base qualities are not known.

TCRbeta CDR3 regions were amplified from genomic DNA by means of the immunoSEQ Assay, a bias-controlled multiplex PCR. The original pipeline was this. Nucleated cell counts per sample were estimated from amplification of reference gene primers within the assay. To quantify the absolute abundance of each unique TCRbeta CDR3 rearrangement, sequence reads were collapsed and filtered. Productive Simpson clonality was computed per sample as the square root of Simpson's diversity index over productive rearrangements. TCRdb took over this immuneACCESS table, retaining in-frame rearrangements with V and J assigned. Such tables are incomplete; in checked studies, under half of the missing clones stem from an unresolved V gene, and the remainder is unexplained. The D gene and trimming were derived from the DNA, and the V and J assignments and clone size from that table. This sample is represented by 30,000 to 35,000 clones; approximately 89% of them were singletons. The ten largest clones add up to more than 13% of the sample.

The chain links TRBV19 with TRBJ2-2; perhaps TRBD1 is the D gene, with 6 bases matching. The TCR sequence derives from a man between 60 and 70 years old with active COVID-19. Sequences were obtained from peripheral blood. Read as DNA, the sequence is TGTGCCAGTAGTCCGGACAGCGCGAACACCGGGGAGCTGTTTTTT. Its protein product is CASSPDSANTGELFF.